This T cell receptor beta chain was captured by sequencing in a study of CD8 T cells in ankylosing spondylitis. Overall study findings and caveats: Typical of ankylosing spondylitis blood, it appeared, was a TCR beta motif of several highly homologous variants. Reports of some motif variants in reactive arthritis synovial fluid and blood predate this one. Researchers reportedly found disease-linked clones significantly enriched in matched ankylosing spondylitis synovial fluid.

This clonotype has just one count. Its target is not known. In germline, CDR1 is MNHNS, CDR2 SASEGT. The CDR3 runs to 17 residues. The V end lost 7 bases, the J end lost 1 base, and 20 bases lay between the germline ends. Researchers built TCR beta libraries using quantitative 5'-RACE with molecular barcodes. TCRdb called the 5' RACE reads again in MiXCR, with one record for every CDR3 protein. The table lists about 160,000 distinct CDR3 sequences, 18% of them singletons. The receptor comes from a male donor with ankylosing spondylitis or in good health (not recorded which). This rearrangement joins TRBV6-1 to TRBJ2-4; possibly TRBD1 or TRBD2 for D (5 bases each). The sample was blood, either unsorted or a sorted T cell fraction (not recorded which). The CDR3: CASNRPSGAGAKNIQYF. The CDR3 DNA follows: TGTGCCAGCAACAGACCGTCCGGGGCAGGGGCCAAAAACATTCAGTACTTC.